This T cell receptor beta chain was sequenced during a study of shared clonotypes between healthy human individuals. Assay used: immunoSEQ multiplex PCR; TCRdb lists only in-frame clones, some missing. This sample yields some 450,000 clones, of which 60% to 80% are seen a single time; around 11% belongs to the top ten. Trimming shortened V by 5 bases and J by 7 bases, and 20 bases separated the two germline ends. Germline CDR1 and CDR2: LNHDA and SQIVND (reference sequence). There are 15 residues in the CDR3. The sequencing input was PBMCs. This sequence originates from a middle-aged woman in good health. Some clones in this sample may be carry-over from other donors' samples. The chain joins TRBV19 to TRBJ1-2; possible D gene TRBD1, 6 bases. In DNA form, the CDR3 reads TGTGCCAGTAGTTTTAGGACAGCGGATTTAGTTGGCTACACCTTC. The encoded protein is CASSFRTADLVGYTF.